Sequencing of this T cell receptor (beta chain) was carried out in a study of blood T cell repertoires in COVID-19. Study information: Samples taken during acute and convalescent COVID-19 were collected in the United States, Italy and Spain. PBMCs, B-cell-depleted T cells, or T cells were the source of the cDNA or gDNA that made up the material.

Under the authors' procedure: Reference gene primers were amplified, and this amplification served to estimate nucleated cell counts. The data were produced by immunoSEQ multiplex PCR, yet TCRdb's version contains in-frame clones alone and is incomplete. The DNA was the basis for D and trimming; V, J and clone size are from that table. Among under 75,000 clones listed, 80% were seen once. The CDR3 is 12 amino acids. Germline V CDR1 and CDR2: KGHDR, SFDVKD. The J segment lost 8 bases and the V segment lost 4 bases, leaving 1 base of the junction unmatched. This TCR derives from a man aged 55 to 70 with acute or convalescent COVID-19. V is TRBV24-1 and J is TRBJ2-4; 7 nucleotides align to TRBD2. The sample consisted of peripheral blood. The CDR3 DNA reads as TGTGCCACCAGTGACAGCGGGGACATTCAGTACTTC. Protein: CATSDSGDIQYF.